One and the same sample provided the 28 T cell receptor beta chains below, sequenced in a study of brain metastases from non-small cell lung cancer (dated by TCRdb to the late 2010s). Library preparation used the immunoSEQ multiplex PCR assay. TCRdb took this table from immuneACCESS and kept in-frame rearrangements with V and J called. Such tables lack part of the clones; where checked against another copy, unresolved V genes explain under half of the gap, and the rest is unexplained. The sample includes roughly 660 clones, with nearly 90% observed a single time. 9.5% to 15% of the sample rests with the top ten. Input material: primary lung tumor tissue. The cell subset or site label here, explained by the study, means: primary lung tumor paired with brain metastasis. These receptors came from a donor over 35 with non-small cell lung cancer.

The chain links TRBV3-1 (or the pseudogene TRBV3-2) to TRBJ1-6; the D is unclear. The CDR3 sequence is 16 residues long. V shed 0 bases and J shed 2 bases, with 8 bases lying between them. Germline CDR1 reads LGHDT; CDR2 reads YNNKEL (reference sequence). CDR3 nucleotides: TGTGCCAGCAGCCAAGATTTCGGGGCCTATAATTCACCCCTCCACTTT. This encodes CASSQDFGAYNSPLHF.

The chain uses TRBV28 and TRBJ1-2, with 7 bases lining up with TRBD1. After removal of 3 bases from V and 7 bases from J, the junction contained 11 bases not matched to a gene. Germline-derived CDR1 and CDR2 are MDHEN and SYDVKM. This CDR3 contains 15 residues. DNA of the CDR3: TGTGCCAGCAGTTTTGCGTCAGGGGGTACTGTTGGCTACACCTTC. Its protein product is CASSFASGGTVGYTF.

This clone was found once. The CDR3 spells CASSIGTGRHEAFF. DNA of the CDR3: TGTGCCAGTAGTATCGGTACGGGGAGACATGAAGCTTTCTTT. The chain links TRBV19 to TRBJ1-1; D not resolved. The germline CDR1 and CDR2 sequences are LNHDA and SQIVND (reference sequence). The ends were cut back, 3 bases at V and 7 bases at J, with 15 bases in the middle. The CDR3 extends over 14 amino acids.

Concerning this clone: One junction end disagrees with the germline gene, perhaps due to a read error. J is TRBJ2-7 and V is TRBV18, with 8 bases matching TRBD1. CDR1 is KGHSH, CDR2 LQKENI, per germline. This CDR3 contains 11 residues. DNA of the CDR3: TGTGCCAGCTCGCCGGACAGGGAGTTTTTCTTC. Its translation: CASSPDREFFF.

The V and J genes are TRBV5-1 and TRBJ2-2; 10 bases are a match to TRBD1. This CDR3 has 14 residues. Germline V gives CDR1 SGHRS, CDR2 YFSETQ. V lost 6 bases and J lost 6; bases outside the gene matches: 5. CDR3 DNA: TGCGCCAGCAAACGGGACAGGGGATCCGGGGAGCTGTTTTTT. Translated: CASKRDRGSGELFF.

The chain has TRBV9 and TRBJ1-1; D remains ambiguous. V was clipped by 0 bases and J by 5 bases, with 11 bases between them. This CDR3 has 14 amino acids. Germline CDR1 and CDR2: SGDLS and YYNGEE. In DNA form, the CDR3 reads TGTGCCAGCAGCGTAGGATCAGTGCGAACTGAAGCTTTCTTT. Its translation is CASSVGSVRTEAFF.

This chain uses TRBV5-6 with TRBJ2-3; D is perhaps TRBD2 (7 bases). Germline V CDR1 and CDR2: SGHDT, YYEEEE. The V gene lost 0 bases and the J gene lost 1 base, with 18 bases spanning the gap. The CDR3 loop spans 18 amino acids. CDR3 DNA sequence: TGTGCCAGCAGCTTGGACTTCCAAGGGGGAGGGCGCACAGATACGCAGTATTTT. Amino acid sequence: CASSLDFQGGGRTDTQYF.

Details on this clone: Mismatch with germline at one junction end may stem from a read error. The DNA of the CDR3 is TGTGCCACCAGCAGAGCACCAATACAGGGTGCAACTAATAAAAAACTGTTTTTT. Protein: CATSRAPIQGATNKKLFF. The genes are TRBV15 and TRBJ1-4, with D possibly being TRBD1 (6 bases). Germline CDR1 and CDR2: LNHNV and YYDKDF (reference sequence). The CDR3 sequence is 18 residues long.

This rearrangement joins TRBV5-1 to TRBJ1-3; D is ambiguous. The CDR3 has 14 amino acids. CDR1 is SGHRS, CDR2 YFSETQ, per germline. The V end lost 2 bases, the J end lost 4 bases, and 10 bases lay between the germline ends. CDR3 bases: TGCGCCAGCAGCTTCGGGTCTACCGGAAACACCATATATTTT. This translates into CASSFGSTGNTIYF.

This clone has more than one count but fewer than ten. V is TRBV9 and J is TRBJ2-5, with D perhaps assigned TRBD1 or TRBD2 (7 bases each). The CDR3 consists of 15 residues. The germline V gene has CDR1 SGDLS and CDR2 YYNGEE. V was shortened by 0 bases and J by 5 bases, with 14 bases between the two germline ends. The CDR3 protein is CASSVVQGGQETQYF. The CDR3 DNA follows: TGTGCCAGCAGCGTAGTTCAGGGGGGGCAGGAGACCCAGTACTTC.

This chain joins TRBV30 and TRBJ2-3; a weak D match, TRBD2 (6 bases). The CDR3 length is 15 residues. Looked up from germline, CDR1 is GTSNPN and CDR2 is SVGIG (reference sequence). V gave up 3 bases and J gave up 1 base, with 14 bases separating them. CDR3 sequence: CAWRPRRGGTDTQYF. CDR3 nucleotide sequence: TGTGCCTGGAGACCCAGGCGGGGCGGCACAGATACGCAGTATTTT.

This chain links TRBV9 with TRBJ2-1, with no clear D. Trimming took off 0 bases at V and 0 bases at J, with 7 bases between the two ends. The CDR3 length is 15 residues. Germline V gene sequence: CDR1 SGDLS, CDR2 YYNGEE. This chain's CDR3 is CASSVVESSYNEQFF. CDR3 coding DNA: TGTGCCAGCAGCGTAGTGGAGAGCTCCTACAATGAGCAGTTCTTC. The full variable domain, rest sourced from reference TRBV9 and TRBJ2-1, is DSGVTQTPKHLITATGQRVTLRCSPRSGDLSVYWYQQSLDQGLQFLIQYYNGEERAKGNILERFSAQQFPDLHSELNLSSLELGDSALYFCASSVVESSYNEQFFGPGTRLTVL.

The chain joins TRBV28 to TRBJ1-5; the D is unclear. Germline-derived CDR1 and CDR2 are MDHEN and SYDVKM. The CDR3 is made up of 15 amino acids. With 4 bases removed from V and 6 bases from J, the gap between germline ends came to 16 bases. The CDR3 sequence: CASSSDGRLGQPQHF. The CDR3, as DNA: TGTGCCAGCAGTTCCGACGGGAGATTGGGTCAGCCCCAGCATTTT. The full variable domain, in which reference TRBV28 and TRBJ1-5 provide the parts outside the CDR3, is DVKVTQSSRYLVKRTGEKVFLECVQDMDHENMFWYRQDPGLGLRLIYFSYDVKMKEKGDIPEGYSVSREKKERFSLILESASTNQTSMYLCASSSDGRLGQPQHFGDGTRLSIL.

This chain connects TRBV2 to TRBJ1-1; D remains unclear. CDR1 and CDR2 (germline): SNHLY, FYNNEI. V lost 4 bases to trimming and J lost 0 bases, with 9 bases between them. CDR3 length: 14 residues. The CDR3 DNA follows: TGTGCCAGCAGTGTAAACAGTATGAACACTGAAGCTTTCTTT. Residues: CASSVNSMNTEAFF.

The CDR3 reads CASSLGTSNTYNEQFF. Written as DNA, the CDR3 is TGTGCCAGCAGCTTGGGGACTAGCAATACCTACAATGAGCAGTTCTTC. The rearrangement joins TRBV5-4 to TRBJ2-1; 8 positions match TRBD2. CDR1 and CDR2 from the germline V gene are SGHNT and YYREEE (reference sequence). This CDR3 is 16 amino acids long. Trimming took 0 bases from V and 2 from J; bases not matched to a gene: 4.

The V call is TRBV7-2, the J call TRBJ1-1; a possible D gene is TRBD1 (5 bases). The CDR3 is 16 residues long. The ends were cut back, 7 bases at V and 0 bases at J, with 18 bases in the middle. Germline V CDR1 and CDR2: SGHTA, FQGNSA. The CDR3 nucleotides read TGTGCCAGCAACTCCTACTCAGGGAGGATGAACACTGAAGCTTTCTTT. As protein: CASNSYSGRMNTEAFF. Variable domain in full (rest from reference TRBV7-2 and TRBJ1-1): GAGVSQSPSNKVTEKGKDVELRCDPISGHTALYWYRQSLGQGLEFLIYFQGNSAPDKSGLPSDRFSAERTGGSVSTLTIQRTQQEDSAVYLCASNSYSGRMNTEAFFGQGTRLTVV.

The CDR3 coding sequence is TGTGCCAACAGCAAAAAAAAGGGGCCCAGCTCCTATAATTCACCCCTCCACTTT. It codes for CANSKKKGPSSYNSPLHF. The chain links TRBV21-1 to TRBJ1-6; the D segment call TRBD1 is taken from the table without a DNA check. TRBV21-1 is described as a pseudogene. There are 18 residues in the CDR3.

The chain joins TRBV5-6 to TRBJ2-3; D remains ambiguous. Trimming took 1 base from V and 2 from J, leaving 11 bases between them. The V gene's germline CDR1 is SGHDT and CDR2 YYEEEE. The CDR3 is made up of 15 amino acids. Here the CDR3 DNA reads TGTGCCAGCAGCTTGTTTCTAGGGTACACAGATACGCAGTATTTT. Protein product: CASSLFLGYTDTQYF.

With respect to this clone: The junction shows a germline mismatch at one end, possibly a read error. This sequence joins TRBV6-5 and TRBJ2-1, with 10 bases identical to TRBD2. The CDR3 length is 15 residues. CDR1 is MNHEY and CDR2 is SVGAGI in the germline V gene. CDR3 loop: CTSSYSPSGSNEQFF. The CDR3 bases are TGTACCAGCAGTTACTCTCCTAGCGGGAGCAATGAGCAGTTCTTC.

This sequence joins TRBV6-5 and TRBJ1-3, with D possibly TRBD1 on 5 matching bases. The V and J ends lost 4 bases and 2 bases respectively, with 15 bases between them. Germline-derived CDR1 and CDR2 are MNHEY and SVGAGI. The CDR3 has 16 residues. The DNA of the CDR3 is TGTGCCAGCAGTTTTGGGGGGGAGAGGACTGGAAACACCATATATTTT. It yields the protein CASSFGGERTGNTIYF.

This clone was seen once. This chain's CDR3 is CASSPFGQETDTQYF. Here the CDR3 DNA reads TGTGCCAGCAGCCCTTTCGGACAGGAAACAGATACGCAGTATTTT. V and J are TRBV5-6 and TRBJ2-3, with 7 bases fitting TRBD1. CDR1 and CDR2 from the germline V gene are SGHDT and YYEEEE. The CDR3 is 15 residues long. The V segment lost 4 bases and the J segment 3 bases; nucleotides outside the gene matches: 8.

This chain connects TRBV5-6 to TRBJ1-5; 10 bases map to TRBD1. The CDR3 runs to 17 residues. The J segment lost 4 bases and the V segment lost 3 bases, leaving 10 bases of the junction unmatched. The germline V gene has CDR1 SGHDT and CDR2 YYEEEE. For the CDR3, the DNA is TGTGCCAGCAGCTCTAGCCGGACAGGGGGAGAAAATCAGCCCCAGCATTTT. It yields the protein CASSSSRTGGENQPQHF.

This clone came up a few times. Written as DNA, the CDR3 is TGTGCCAGCAGCATTCATATAGGGGGCGCGAACACTGAAGCTTTCTTT. This encodes CASSIHIGGANTEAFF. The rearrangement joins TRBV9 to TRBJ1-1; 7 bases map to TRBD1. This CDR3 contains 16 residues. V shed 4 bases, J shed 1 base, and the junction held 10 bases outside the gene matches. Germline loops: CDR1 SGDLS, CDR2 YYNGEE.

The gene calls are TRBV5-4 and TRBJ2-7; 8 positions agree with TRBD2. Per germline, CDR1 SGHNT and CDR2 YYREEE (reference sequence). This CDR3 comprises 14 residues. J lost 6 bases, V lost 4 bases, and 9 bases had no gene match. CDR3 in DNA: TGTGCCAGCAGCCCGGGGGGGGACAAGGCCGAGCAGTACTTC. Protein: CASSPGGDKAEQYF. Complete variable domain (other parts from reference TRBV5-4 and TRBJ2-7): ETGVTQSPTHLIKTRGQQVTLRCSSQSGHNTVSWYQQALGQGPQFIFQYYREEENGRGNFPPRFSGLQFPNYSSELNVNALELDDSALYLCASSPGGDKAEQYFGPGTRLTVT.

Comment on this clone: Its ends do not fully match the called genes, so a read error is possible. V and J are TRBV7-6 and TRBJ2-7, with TRBD1 matching over 8 bases. The CDR3 is made up of 15 amino acids. Germline V CDR1 and CDR2: SGHVS, FNYEAQ. The CDR3: CASSSGTGPSYKQYF. The CDR3 DNA is TGTGCCAGCAGCTCCGGGACAGGACCCTCCTACAAGCAGTACTTC.

The chain joins TRBV12-5 to TRBJ2-3; TRBD2 is a possible D gene (6 bases). Germline V gives CDR1 LGHNT, CDR2 FRNRAP. CDR3 length: 15 residues. The V end lost 6 bases, the J end lost 6 bases, and 19 bases lay between the germline ends. The CDR3 loop reads CASGTSGTAMDTQYF. The CDR3 DNA reads as TGTGCTAGTGGCACCTCCGGGACTGCCATGGATACGCAGTATTTT.

This chain joins TRBV15 and TRBJ2-1, with D unresolved. This CDR3 comprises 13 residues. Germline lookup yields CDR1 LNHNV and CDR2 YYDKDF (reference sequence). The V end was cut by 3 bases, the J end by 5 bases, with 8 bases between. DNA for the CDR3: TGTGCCACCAGCAGCATCGGAAACAATGAGCAGTTCTTC. Its translation is CATSSIGNNEQFF. The variable domain in full, with the rest retrieved from reference TRBV15 and TRBJ2-1, is DAMVIQNPRYQVTQFGKPVTLSCSQTLNHNVMYWYQQKSSQAPKLLFHYYDKDFNNEADTPDNFQSRRPNTSFCFLDIRSPGLGDTAMYLCATSSIGNNEQFFGPGTRLTVL.

This chain connects TRBV28 to TRBJ1-1; D unclear. CDR3 length: 11 residues. V lost 4 bases and J lost 1, with 1 base in between. Germline lookup yields CDR1 MDHEN and CDR2 SYDVKM. In DNA form, the CDR3 reads TGTGCCAGCAGTTCGAACACTGAAGCTTTCTTT. Translated: CASSSNTEAFF.